This T cell receptor beta chain was recorded in a study of cytomegalovirus exposure and HLA in healthy donors. Findings of the study overall: Researchers had no immune exposure information except CMV serostatus available. Analyses of presence and absence presupposed an approximately uniform sequencing depth across donors.

The CDR3 spans 16 residues. The V gene's germline CDR1 is MDHEN and CDR2 SYDVKM. Trimming removed 3 bases from V and 10 bases from J; junction bases left unmatched: 17. PCR primers comprised 60 Vbeta and 13 Jbeta primers. The method was immunoSEQ multiplex PCR; TCRdb's version includes in-frame clones alone and lacks a portion of them. The data show more than 140,000 clones, about four fifths seen once. Note on this clone: The antigen is unknown.

This rearrangement joins TRBV28 to TRBJ1-2; 7 bases line up with TRBD1. The receptor's source is a man aged 30 to 39 in good health and CMV-seropositive. The sample taken for sequencing was PBMCs. CDR3 sequence (DNA): TGTGCCAGCAGTTTGGCCTGGAGACAGGGATCAGACGCCTACACCTTC. Protein product: CASSLAWRQGSDAYTF.